The clone carrying this TCR beta chain was recorded a few times. TCR beta libraries were built with iRepertoire HTBI primers and Arm-PCR of CDR3 regions. TCRdb called the multiplex PCR reads again in MiXCR, with one record for every CDR3 protein. The sample has roughly 700,000 distinct CDR3 sequences; approximately 31% are singletons. The length of the CDR3 is 16 residues. Germline CDR1 MNHEY, CDR2 SVGAGI. The V and J ends lost 2 bases and 4 bases, in that order; junction bases with no gene match: 10. These data belong to a study of regulatory T cells in long-lasting Graves disease. Background on the study: It was over 5 years of antithyroid drugs, with positive TSH receptor antibodies, that meant persistent Graves' disease.

The time point was: persistent/refractory GD, antithyroid drugs over 5 years with positive TRAb. RNA isolated from PBMCs was used to make the TCR library. An approximately 10-milliliter sample of peripheral blood was drawn into EDTA tubes. The sequence was obtained from a female donor with Graves disease. Sequencing was performed on peripheral blood mononuclear cells (PBMCs), taken when the disease was refractory, from a patient treated with antithyroid drugs. This sequence joins TRBV6-5 and TRBJ1-2; 7 bases fit TRBD1. Here the CDR3 reads CASSYVRGAGGYGYTF. The DNA of the CDR3 is TGTGCCAGCAGTTACGTCCGGGGCGCAGGGGGCTATGGCTACACCTTC.